Below, 10 T cell receptor beta chains from the same sample are listed, as sequenced in a study of molecular identifiers for immune sequencing clone quantification. TCRdb fed the PCR reads into MiXCR, producing one record per CDR3 protein. The table lists about 70,000 distinct CDR3 sequences, approximately 17% of them singletons, with around 1.5% in the top ten. Sequenced input: naive CD8+ T cells from blood, with Jurkat cell RNA spiked in. The sample's subset: FACS-sorted CD8+CD4-CCR7+CD45RA+ naive T cells. Receptor source: a human donor in good health. Some libraries in this study had Jurkat cell RNA spiked in.

The chain employs TRBV4-1 and TRBJ1-5, with a weak D call TRBD1 (6 bases). Germline V gives CDR1 MGHRA, CDR2 YSYEKL. The V gene lost 6 bases and the J gene lost 1 base, with 25 bases spanning the gap. The CDR3 length is 19 residues. CDR3 loop: CASSHRVQQGIGSNQPQHF. In nucleotides, the CDR3 is TGCGCCAGCAGTCACCGCGTTCAACAGGGCATTGGGAGCAATCAGCCCCAGCATTTT.

This clonotype has at least ten counts. The genes are TRBV7-6 and TRBJ2-2; D not resolved. The CDR3 contains 15 residues. V lost 8 bases and J 6 bases, leaving 19 bases between the germline ends. Germline loops: CDR1 SGHVS, CDR2 FNYEAQ. CDR3 in DNA: TGTGCCAGCGGCCCTCTGATCTCTGGGTCCGGGGAGCTGTTTTTT. This gives the protein CASGPLISGSGELFF. Looking up the rest from reference TRBV7-6 and TRBJ2-2 gives the full variable domain: GAGVSQSPRYKVTKRGQDVALRCDPISGHVSLYWYRQALGQGPEFLTYFNYEAQQDKSGLPNDRFSAERPEGSISTLTIQRTEQRDSAMYRCASGPLISGSGELFFGEGSRLTVL.

V gene TRBV7-6 combines with J gene TRBJ2-1; TRBD1 might be the D (6 bases). The CDR3 runs 15 residues. V was clipped by 5 bases and J by 7 bases, with 18 bases between them. CDR1 and CDR2 from the germline V gene are SGHVS and FNYEAQ. The CDR3 region is CASSNLRDTGNEQFF. The CDR3 DNA is TGTGCCAGCAGCAACCTCCGGGACACCGGGAATGAGCAGTTCTTC.

In this sample, this clonotype turned up many times. V usage is TRBV2 and J usage is TRBJ1-5; TRBD1 is a possible D gene (6 bases). Germline V gene lookup returns CDR1 SNHLY and CDR2 FYNNEI. The V gene lost 7 bases and the J gene lost 1 base, with 20 bases spanning the gap. The CDR3 length is 17 residues. CDR3 sequence: CASTNFYREGSNQPQHF. In DNA form, the CDR3 reads TGTGCCAGCACCAATTTTTACAGGGAGGGGAGCAATCAGCCCCAGCATTTT. Full variable domain (remainder filled in from reference TRBV2 and TRBJ1-5): EPEVTQTPSHQVTQMGQEVILRCVPISNHLYFYWYRQILGQKVEFLVSFYNNEISEKSEIFDDQFSVERPDGSNFTLKIRSTKLEDSAMYFCASTNFYREGSNQPQHFGDGTRLSIL.

This clonotype has more than one count but fewer than ten. V gene TRBV6-1 combines with J gene TRBJ2-7; D not resolved. V was trimmed by 1 base and J by 3 bases, leaving 4 bases between them. CDR1 MNHNS and CDR2 SASEGT come from the germline V gene. CDR3 length: 12 residues. CDR3 residues: CASSEGSYEQYF. In DNA form, the CDR3 reads TGTGCCAGCAGTGAAGGCAGCTACGAGCAGTACTTC.

This clonotype was counted at least ten times. The V and J genes are TRBV24-1 and TRBJ1-2; no reliable D call. CDR1 is KGHDR, CDR2 SFDVKD, per germline. V lost 11 bases and J 4 bases, leaving 19 bases between the germline ends. This CDR3 spans 14 amino acids. The CDR3 is CAIAPNENSYGYTF. In DNA form, the CDR3 reads TGTGCCATAGCCCCGAACGAAAACTCCTATGGCTACACCTTC.

Worth noting for this clonotype: A much larger clone differs from this one at a single base, so this may be a read error. This sequence joins TRBV4-1 and TRBJ2-1; 7 nucleotides match TRBD2. The V segment lost 1 base and the J segment 9 bases; nucleotides outside the gene matches: 12. CDR1 is MGHRA, CDR2 YSYEKL, per germline. This CDR3 is 16 amino acids long. The chain's CDR3 is CASSQGGGEGLSEQFF. The CDR3 region has the DNA TGCGCCAGCAGCCAAGGTGGGGGGGAGGGCCTTAGTGAGCAGTTCTTC.

The table lists this clonotype with a few counts. A read error is possible here, since a much larger clone lies one base away. The V and J genes are TRBV12-3 or TRBV12-4 and TRBJ1-5; 8 nucleotides match TRBD1. The CDR3 contains 16 residues. The CDR3 DNA sequence: TGTGCCAGCAGTATCCTAGGACAGGGCAGCAATCGGCCCCAGCATTTT. Translated, it gives CASSILGQGSNRPQHF.

Only a few counts were recorded for this clonotype. A read error may explain this, as a much larger clone is one base away. No conserved phenylalanine or tryptophan is present at the end of the CDR3, so a read error is the likely explanation. CDR3 bases: TGTGCCAGCAGCTTTCCCCGAGGGGCTCATACGCAGTATCTT. Protein: CASSFPRGAHTQYL. The rearrangement links TRBV7-9 to TRBJ2-3; D tentatively fits TRBD1 or TRBD2 (5 bases each). The CDR3 has 14 amino acids. V shed 3 bases and J shed 7 bases, with 14 bases lying between them. The germline V gene encodes CDR1 SEHNR and CDR2 FQNEAQ (reference sequence).

In this sample, this clonotype turned up many times. V gene TRBV30 combines with J gene TRBJ2-1, with 7 nucleotides matching TRBD2. CDR3 size: 14 residues. In germline, CDR1 is GTSNPN, CDR2 SVGIG (reference sequence). The J segment lost 2 bases and the V segment lost 8 bases, leaving 9 bases of the junction unmatched. Here the CDR3 DNA reads TGTGCCGCCCAATGGGGGGGTACCTACAATGAGCAGTTCTTC. Its translation is CAAQWGGTYNEQFF.